The 7 T cell receptor beta chains below come from one sample, sequenced in a study of CD8 T cells in ankylosing spondylitis. MiXCR, applied by TCRdb to the 5' RACE reads, yields one record per CDR3 protein. In the table there are 200,000 to 250,000 distinct CDR3 sequences, over 9.5% of which are singletons. Sequenced: blood, either unsorted or a sorted T cell fraction (not recorded which). The origin of the receptors is a male donor with ankylosing spondylitis or in good health (not recorded which).

A few counts support this clonotype. The chain has TRBV7-2 and TRBJ2-7, with 9 positions matching TRBD2. The CDR3 runs 13 residues. The junction had 5 bases not matched to a gene; V was cut back by 5 bases and J by 6 bases. Germline assignment: CDR1 SGHTA and CDR2 FQGNSA. The CDR3 region is CASSPAGGSEQYF. The CDR3 DNA reads TGTGCCAGCAGCCCCGCGGGGGGGAGCGAGCAGTACTTC.

This clonotype came up many times. The chain carries TRBV12-3 or TRBV12-4 and TRBJ1-5; tentatively, D is TRBD1 (5 bases). Between the trimmed V and J ends, which lost 3 bases and 3 bases, there was a span of 12 bases. The CDR3 loop spans 15 amino acids. This CDR3 is CASSFAGVDNQPQHF. For the CDR3, the DNA is TGTGCCAGCAGTTTTGCGGGGGTCGACAATCAGCCCCAGCATTTT.

The chain carries TRBV5-1 and TRBJ1-4; D not certain. Germline loops: CDR1 SGHRS, CDR2 YFSETQ. The V gene lost 7 bases and the J gene lost 3 bases, with 10 bases spanning the gap. The CDR3 covers 13 residues. The CDR3 reads CASGDGSNEKLFF. The CDR3, as DNA: TGCGCCAGCGGCGACGGGTCTAATGAAAAACTGTTTTTT.

The sample holds many counts of this clonotype. The chain couples TRBV27 to TRBJ2-7; 9 bases align to TRBD1. The V and J ends lost 6 bases and 3 bases, in that order; junction bases with no gene match: 9. This CDR3 is built from 15 residues. Germline loops: CDR1 MNHEY, CDR2 SMNVEV (reference sequence). The CDR3 region is CASSSTGGLDYEQYF. The CDR3 DNA sequence: TGTGCCAGCAGCTCAACAGGGGGCTTGGACTACGAGCAGTACTTC.

This clonotype was seen at least ten times. The chain has TRBV20-1 and TRBJ2-5; 8 bases map to TRBD2. The CDR3 loop spans 15 amino acids. CDR1 DFQATT and CDR2 SNEGSKA come from the germline V gene (reference sequence). V was pared by 0 bases and J by 4 bases, with 7 bases of the junction left unmatched. DNA for the CDR3: TGCAGTGCTAGAGATTTCGCGGGGGGTGTAGAGACCCAGTACTTC. Amino acids: CSARDFAGGVETQYF.

The rearrangement links TRBV5-4 to TRBJ2-7; 10 bases line up with TRBD2. From germline, CDR1 is SGHNT and CDR2 YYREEE (reference sequence). V lost 0 bases and J lost 2; bases outside the gene matches: 5. CDR3 length: 16 amino acids. For the CDR3, the DNA is TGTGCCAGCAGCTTGGGTGTAGCGGGGGGCACCTACGAGCAGTACTTC. It encodes CASSLGVAGGTYEQYF.

This clonotype was counted many times. The chain combines TRBV5-6 with TRBJ2-7; TRBD1 matches 7 bases. Germline trimming cut 1 base from V and 3 bases from J; bases unmatched to any gene: 7. CDR1 is SGHDT and CDR2 is YYEEEE in the germline V gene. CDR3 length: 15 residues. The DNA of the CDR3 is TGTGCCAGCAGCTTGTACCAGGGGGTACACTACGAGCAGTACTTC. It codes for CASSLYQGVHYEQYF.